This T cell receptor (beta chain) was found in a study of blood T cell repertoires in COVID-19. Germline loops: CDR1 MDHEN, CDR2 SYDVKM. Trimming cost V 8 bases and J 7 bases; bases outside gene matches: 11. The CDR3 is 14 residues long. Per the study methods: Estimation of nucleated cell counts was performed using reference gene primer amplification. Sequenced by immunoSEQ multiplex PCR; TCRdb stores in-frame clones only, minus some. That table supplies the V and J calls and clone size; D and trimming were determined from the DNA. This sample carries 120,000 or so clones, about 85% of them seen once, and the ten largest clones take roughly a quarter.

V gene TRBV28 combines with J gene TRBJ1-5; 7 nucleotides agree with TRBD1. The TCR was taken from a woman aged 80 or over with acute or convalescent COVID-19. Sequencing was carried out using peripheral blood. The CDR3 DNA sequence: TGTGCCAGCCGCCCGACAGGGTTGGAACAGCCCCAGCATTTT. The encoded protein is CASRPTGLEQPQHF.